Listed here are 5 T cell receptor beta chains from one sample, sequenced in a study of blood T cell repertoires in COVID-19. The table came from immunoSEQ multiplex PCR; TCRdb's copy has only in-frame clones and leaves some out. The table records some 460,000 clones, 70% to 90% of them present only once. The specimen sequenced was PBMCs or T cells enriched from blood (not recorded which). These receptors originate from a woman aged 18 to 35 with acute COVID-19.

This clone has only one observation. V usage is TRBV19 and J usage is TRBJ2-2, with TRBD2 as a possible D gene (5 bases). CDR3 length: 11 amino acids. The germline gives CDR1 LNHDA, CDR2 SQIVND (reference sequence). Trimming stripped 9 bases from V and 6 bases from J, with 8 bases between. The DNA of the CDR3 is TGTGCCAGCTCAGCGGCCGGGGAGCTGTTTTTT. Its protein product is CASSAAGELFF.

This clone came up many times. The V gene is TRBV5-4, the J gene TRBJ1-1; a possible D gene is TRBD1 (5 bases). This CDR3 region has 15 residues. Germline values: CDR1 SGHNT, CDR2 YYREEE (reference sequence). V lost 5 bases, J lost 0 bases, and 14 bases lay in between. The CDR3 is CASSQRQTLNTEAFF. As DNA, the CDR3 is TGTGCCAGCAGTCAAAGACAGACGTTGAACACTGAAGCTTTCTTT.

J is TRBJ2-3 and V is TRBV6-1; 8 bases fit TRBD2. This CDR3 is built from 17 residues. CDR1 and CDR2 from the germline V gene are MNHNS and SASEGT. V was pared by 1 base and J by 2 bases, with 8 bases of the junction left unmatched. The CDR3 DNA sequence: TGTGCCAGCAGTGAAGTGGGTCTAGCGGGCTACACAGATACGCAGTATTTT. Amino acid sequence: CASSEVGLAGYTDTQYF.

This chain connects TRBV7-2 to TRBJ2-5, with 9 bases lining up with TRBD1. With V trimmed by 4 bases and J by 5 bases, 11 bases remained unmatched. The CDR3 runs to 16 residues. Germline values: CDR1 SGHTA, CDR2 FQGNSA. The CDR3 protein is CASSSERQGGRETQYF. CDR3 DNA sequence: TGTGCCAGCAGCTCCGAAAGACAGGGGGGGCGGGAGACCCAGTACTTC.

The chain is built from TRBV7-6 and TRBJ2-7, with 7 bases matching TRBD1. CDR1 is SGHVS, CDR2 FNYEAQ, per germline. CDR3 length equals 11 residues. After removal of 5 bases from V and 5 bases from J, the junction contained 0 bases not matched to a gene. The CDR3 protein is CASSQGDEQYF. The CDR3 nucleotides are TGTGCCAGCAGCCAGGGGGACGAGCAGTACTTC.